This T cell receptor (beta chain) was profiled in a study of shared clonotypes between healthy human individuals. Notes on the study in general: Estimated richness was generally greater in naive than memory subsets.

CDR1 MNHNS and CDR2 SASEGT come from the germline V gene. V lost 4 bases and J lost 7, with 16 bases in between. This CDR3 has 14 amino acids. Concerning this clone itself: The antigen remains unidentified.

Some clones are missing from TCRdb's copy, which holds only in-frame ones; the method was immunoSEQ multiplex PCR. The sample yields some 1 million clones, about three quarters seen once. The chain combines TRBV6-1 with TRBJ1-2; the D is unclear. Sequenced input: memory CD4+ T cells sorted from blood. Stated subset: CD45RA-negative fraction. The TCR sequence derives from a young man in good health. CDR3: CASSASGTEAGYTF. DNA of the CDR3: TGTGCCAGCAGTGCTTCGGGAACCGAAGCTGGCTACACCTTC.